The rows below give T cell receptor beta chains drawn from one sample of a study of spatial heterogeneity in lung cancer. Via MiXCR, TCRdb re-called the 5' RACE reads, giving one row per CDR3 protein. The sample records some 38,000 distinct CDR3 sequences, approximately 3.1% being singletons. Sequenced here: normal lung tissue next to the tumor, sampled at surgery. Receptors originate from a male donor with early-stage non-small cell lung cancer. Each CDR3 is given with its conserved first and last residue. D genes are given only for firm matches. Clone size is given for some rows only: seen once, a few or many times, or a class if the clone is expanded.

V gene	J gene	clone size	D gene	CDR3 DNA	CDR3 protein
TRBV5-6	TRBJ1-6	many	.	TGTGCCAGCAGCTTTACAGGGCGCAGCTCCTATAATTCACCCCTCCACTTT	CASSFTGRSSYNSPLHF
TRBV6-6	TRBJ1-4	many	.	TGTGCCAGCAGTTACCCGAATCTGGGACTGTTTTTT	CASSYPNLGLFF
TRBV12-3/TRBV12-4	TRBJ1-5	many	.	TGTGCCAGCAGCCCTGGGGGTGGGGCGCGGTTAGCTCAGCCCCAGCATTTT	CASSPGGGARLAQPQHF
TRBV9	TRBJ2-1	many	.	TGTGCCAGCAGCGCCGGAGGTGCGGCCGTGCATGAGCAGTTCTTC	CASSAGGAAVHEQFF
TRBV20-1	TRBJ1-1	few	.	TGCAGTGCTAGTGAACAGCCGAACACTGAAGCTTTCTTT	CSASEQPNTEAFF
TRBV24-1	TRBJ2-2	many	.	TGTGCCACCAGTGATTTGAGGGGGAACACCGGGGAGCTGTTTTTT	CATSDLRGNTGELFF
TRBV7-9	TRBJ1-3	many	.	TGTGCCAGCAGCTTAGCGGAAAACACCATATATTTT	CASSLAENTIYF
TRBV29-1	TRBJ2-1	many	.	TGCAGCGCTAACCCGACTGGGGATGAGCAGTTCTTC	CSANPTGDEQFF
TRBV29-1	TRBJ1-3	many	.	TGCAGCGTTCAGTACTCTGGAAACACCATATATTTT	CSVQYSGNTIYF
TRBV28	TRBJ1-1	many	.	TGTGCCAGCAGTTTGGCATCCATGAACACTGAAGCTTTCTTT	CASSLASMNTEAFF
TRBV4-1	TRBJ1-6	many	.	TGCGCCAGCAGCCAAGAGTATACCTCCAAGCCCCTCCACTTT	CASSQEYTSKPLHF
TRBV7-8	TRBJ1-5	many	.	TGTGCCAGCAGCTTAGCCGGATATAGCAATCAGCCCCAGCATTTT	CASSLAGYSNQPQHF
TRBV7-9	TRBJ2-5	.	.	TGTGCCAGCAGCCCGGCGAAGGGGGTATACGAGACCCAGTACTTC	CASSPAKGVYETQYF
TRBV10-2	TRBJ2-2	many	TRBD2	TGCGCCAGCAGTGCTCTAGCGGGAGTAATGGGCGGGGAGCTGTTTTTT	CASSALAGVMGGELFF
TRBV24-1	TRBJ2-2	many	.	TGTGCCACCAGTGAAGTGGGGCTTAACACCGGGGAGCTGTTTTTT	CATSEVGLNTGELFF
TRBV4-2	TRBJ2-2	many	.	TGTGCCAGCAGCCACGGGACTCTCGCAACCGGGGAGCTGTTTTTT	CASSHGTLATGELFF
TRBV5-1	TRBJ2-5	many	TRBD1	TGCGCCAGCAGCTGGGACAGTTTGGAGACCCAGTACTTC	CASSWDSLETQYF
TRBV5-1	TRBJ2-1	many	TRBD1	TGCGCCAGCAGCTTGGTTAGTTGGAGGGACAGGGAAAGGAATGAGCAGTTCTTC	CASSLVSWRDRERNEQFF
TRBV20-1	TRBJ2-1	few	TRBD2	TGCAGTGCGCCGACTAGCGGGAGAGCTTACAATGAGCAGTTCTTC	CSAPTSGRAYNEQFF
TRBV4-3	TRBJ1-6	many	.	TGCGCCAGCAGCGTCGGGGAAAGTTCACCCCTCCACTTT	CASSVGESSPLHF
TRBV9	TRBJ2-5	many	.	TGTGCCAGCAGCGTTCAAGGGGGAACGGGAGAGACCCAGTACTTC	CASSVQGGTGETQYF
TRBV2	TRBJ2-2	.	.	TGTGCCAGCAGTGAAAGCACCGGGGAGCTGTTTTTT	CASSESTGELFF
TRBV7-2	TRBJ2-1	few	TRBD2	TGTGCCAGCAGTAAAGAGCCAGCGGGAAATGAGCAGTTCTTC	CASSKEPAGNEQFF
TRBV14	TRBJ1-3	many	TRBD1	TGTGCCAGCAGCCAGGCGACAGGGCCAGGAAACACCATATATTTT	CASSQATGPGNTIYF
TRBV12-3/TRBV12-4	TRBJ2-7	many	TRBD1	TGTGCCAGCACGTTATCACCCCCGGGACAGGGAGTCTTC	CASTLSPPGQGVF
TRBV29-1	TRBJ1-3	many	.	TGCAGCGTTGCCCCGCAGGGGTCTGGAAACACCATATATTTT	CSVAPQGSGNTIYF